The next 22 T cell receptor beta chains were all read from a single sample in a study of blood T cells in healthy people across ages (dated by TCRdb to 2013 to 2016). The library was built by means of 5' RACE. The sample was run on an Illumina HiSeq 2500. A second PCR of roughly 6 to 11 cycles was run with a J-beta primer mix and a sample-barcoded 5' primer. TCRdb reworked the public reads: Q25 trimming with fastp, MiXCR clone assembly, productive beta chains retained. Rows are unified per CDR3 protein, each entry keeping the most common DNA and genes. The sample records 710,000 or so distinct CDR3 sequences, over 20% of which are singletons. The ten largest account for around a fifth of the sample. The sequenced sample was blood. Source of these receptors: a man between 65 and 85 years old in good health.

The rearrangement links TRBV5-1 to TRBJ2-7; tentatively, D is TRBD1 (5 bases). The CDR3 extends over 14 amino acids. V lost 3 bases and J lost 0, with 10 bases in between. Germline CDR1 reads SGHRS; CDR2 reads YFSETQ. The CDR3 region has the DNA TGCGCCAGCAGCTCACAGGCGAACTCCTACGAGCAGTACTTC. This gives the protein CASSSQANSYEQYF.

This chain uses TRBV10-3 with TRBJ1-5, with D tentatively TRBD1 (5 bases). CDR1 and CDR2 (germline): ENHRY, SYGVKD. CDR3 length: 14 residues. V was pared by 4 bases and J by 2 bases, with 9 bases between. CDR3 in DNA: TGTGCCATCAGTGGGGACGGTGGCAATCAGCCCCAGCATTTT. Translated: CAISGDGGNQPQHF.

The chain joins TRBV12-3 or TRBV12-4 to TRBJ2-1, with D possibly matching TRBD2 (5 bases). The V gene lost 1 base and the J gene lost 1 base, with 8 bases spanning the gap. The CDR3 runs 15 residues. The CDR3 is CASSLGSESYNEQFF. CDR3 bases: TGTGCCAGCAGTTTAGGTAGCGAGTCCTACAATGAGCAGTTCTTC.

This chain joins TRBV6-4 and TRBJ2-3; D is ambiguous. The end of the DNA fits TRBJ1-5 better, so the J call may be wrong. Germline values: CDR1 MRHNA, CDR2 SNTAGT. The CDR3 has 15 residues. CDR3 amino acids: CASSALAGVGDTQHF. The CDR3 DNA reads TGTGCCAGCAGTGCTTTAGCGGGTGTCGGCGATACGCAGCATTTT.

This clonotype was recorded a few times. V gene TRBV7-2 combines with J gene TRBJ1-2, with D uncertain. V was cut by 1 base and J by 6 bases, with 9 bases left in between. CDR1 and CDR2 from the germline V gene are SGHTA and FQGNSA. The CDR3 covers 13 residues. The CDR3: CASSLVRVDGYTF. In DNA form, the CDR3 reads TGTGCCAGCAGCTTAGTCCGGGTAGATGGCTACACCTTC.

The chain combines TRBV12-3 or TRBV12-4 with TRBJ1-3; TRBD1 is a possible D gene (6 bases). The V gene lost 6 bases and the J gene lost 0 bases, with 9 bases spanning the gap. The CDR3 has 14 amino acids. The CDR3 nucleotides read TGTGCCAGCAGACAGGGATACTCTGGAAACACCATATATTTT. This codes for CASRQGYSGNTIYF.

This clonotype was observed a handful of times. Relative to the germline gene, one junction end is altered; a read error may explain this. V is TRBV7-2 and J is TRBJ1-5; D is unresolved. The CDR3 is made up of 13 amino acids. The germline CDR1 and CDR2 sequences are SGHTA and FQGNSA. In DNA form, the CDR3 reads TGTGCTAGCAGCCCGAGGGCTAATCAGCCCCAGCATTTT. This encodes CASSPRANQPQHF. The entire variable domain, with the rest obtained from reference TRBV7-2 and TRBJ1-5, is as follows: GAGVSQSPSNKVTEKGKDVELRCDPISGHTALYWYRQSLGQGLEFLIYFQGNSAPDKSGLPSDRFSAERTGGSVSTLTIQRTQQEDSAVYLCASSPRANQPQHFGDGTRLSIL.

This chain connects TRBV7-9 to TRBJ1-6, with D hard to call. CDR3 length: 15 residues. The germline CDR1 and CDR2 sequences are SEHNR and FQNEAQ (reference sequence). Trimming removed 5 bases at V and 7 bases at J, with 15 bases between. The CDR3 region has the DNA TGTGCCAGCAGCCCAGCGGAGAGTCACAATTCACCCCTCCACTTT. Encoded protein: CASSPAESHNSPLHF. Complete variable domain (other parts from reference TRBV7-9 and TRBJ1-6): DTGVSQNPRHKITKRGQNVTFRCDPISEHNRLYWYRQTLGQGPEFLTYFQNEAQLEKSRLLSDRFSAERPKGSFSTLEIQRTEQGDSAMYLCASSPAESHNSPLHFGNGTRLTVT.

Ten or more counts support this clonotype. The chain's CDR3 is CASSGSTGVTYNEQFF. The CDR3 DNA reads as TGTGCCAGCAGCGGTTCGACAGGGGTCACTTACAATGAGCAGTTCTTC. The J gene is TRBJ2-1, the V gene TRBV9, with 8 bases identical to TRBD1. Per germline, CDR1 SGDLS and CDR2 YYNGEE. This CDR3 comprises 16 residues. With 3 bases clipped from V and 4 bases from J, the junction kept 9 bases outside the gene matches.

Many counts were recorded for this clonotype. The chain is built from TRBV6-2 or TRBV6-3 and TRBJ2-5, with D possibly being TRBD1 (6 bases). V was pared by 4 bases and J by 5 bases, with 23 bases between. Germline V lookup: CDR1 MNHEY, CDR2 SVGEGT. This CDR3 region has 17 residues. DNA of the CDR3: TGTGCCAGCAGTTCCATACGACCCTTAGGGACACCCGAGACCCAGTACTTC. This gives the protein CASSSIRPLGTPETQYF.

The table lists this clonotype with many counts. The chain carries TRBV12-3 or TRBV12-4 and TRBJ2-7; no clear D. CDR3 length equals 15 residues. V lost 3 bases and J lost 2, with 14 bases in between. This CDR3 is CASSFSWQLTYEQYF. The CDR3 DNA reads TGTGCCAGCAGTTTTAGTTGGCAACTCACCTACGAGCAGTACTTC.

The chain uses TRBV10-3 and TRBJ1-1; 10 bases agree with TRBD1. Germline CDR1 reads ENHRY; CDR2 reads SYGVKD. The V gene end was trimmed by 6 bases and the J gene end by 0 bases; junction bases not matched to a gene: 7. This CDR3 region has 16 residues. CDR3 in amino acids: CAIRGDRGILNTEAFF. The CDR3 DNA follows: TGTGCCATCAGAGGGGACAGGGGAATTTTGAACACTGAAGCTTTCTTT.

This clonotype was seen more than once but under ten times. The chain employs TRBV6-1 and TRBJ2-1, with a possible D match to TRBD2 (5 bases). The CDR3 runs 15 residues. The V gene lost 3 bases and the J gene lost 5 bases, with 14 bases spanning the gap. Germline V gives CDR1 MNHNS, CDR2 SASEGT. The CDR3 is CASSDRSSGDNEQFF. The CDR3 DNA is TGTGCCAGCAGTGATCGCTCCAGCGGAGACAATGAGCAGTTCTTC.

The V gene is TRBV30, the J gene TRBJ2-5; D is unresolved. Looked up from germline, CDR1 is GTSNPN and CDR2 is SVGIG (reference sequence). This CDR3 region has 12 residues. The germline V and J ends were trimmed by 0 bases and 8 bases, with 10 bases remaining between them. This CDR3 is CAWSVLRYTQYF. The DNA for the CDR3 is TGTGCCTGGAGTGTACTCCGGTACACCCAGTACTTC.

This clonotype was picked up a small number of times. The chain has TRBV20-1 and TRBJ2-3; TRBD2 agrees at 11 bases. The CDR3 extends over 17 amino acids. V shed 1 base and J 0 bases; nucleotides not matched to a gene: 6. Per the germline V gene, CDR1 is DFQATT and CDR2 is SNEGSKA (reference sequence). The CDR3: CSARGIAGGSSTDTQYF. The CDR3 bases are TGCAGTGCTAGAGGCATAGCGGGGGGGTCTAGCACAGATACGCAGTATTTT.

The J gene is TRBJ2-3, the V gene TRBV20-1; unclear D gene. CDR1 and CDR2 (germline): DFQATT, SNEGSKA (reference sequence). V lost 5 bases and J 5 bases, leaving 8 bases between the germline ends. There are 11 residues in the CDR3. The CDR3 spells CSAPPGDTQYF. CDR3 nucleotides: TGCAGTGCTCCACCGGGAGATACGCAGTATTTT.

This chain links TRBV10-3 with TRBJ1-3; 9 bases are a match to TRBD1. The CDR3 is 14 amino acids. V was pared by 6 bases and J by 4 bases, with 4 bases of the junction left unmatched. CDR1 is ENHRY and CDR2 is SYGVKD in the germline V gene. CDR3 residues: CAISRTGEGNTIYF. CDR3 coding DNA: TGTGCCATCAGCCGGACAGGGGAAGGAAACACCATATATTTT.

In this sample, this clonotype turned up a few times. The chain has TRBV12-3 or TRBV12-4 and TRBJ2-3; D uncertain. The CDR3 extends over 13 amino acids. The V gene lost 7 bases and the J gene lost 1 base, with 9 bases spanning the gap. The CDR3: CASTPSGTDTQYF. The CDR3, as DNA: TGTGCCAGCACCCCGAGTGGCACAGATACGCAGTATTTT.

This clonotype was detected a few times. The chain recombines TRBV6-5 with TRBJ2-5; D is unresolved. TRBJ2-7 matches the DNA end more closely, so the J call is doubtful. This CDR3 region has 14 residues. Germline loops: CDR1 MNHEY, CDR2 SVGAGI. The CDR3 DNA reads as TGTGCCAGTAGATTTGGCTTGAGCTCCTACGAGCAGTACTTC. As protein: CASRFGLSSYEQYF.

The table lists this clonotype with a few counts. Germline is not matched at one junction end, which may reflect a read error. The CDR3 reads CASSLLTSGNTDTQYF. In nucleotides, the CDR3 is TGTGCCAGCAGCTTATTGACTAGCGGGAACACAGATACGCAGTATTTT. V is TRBV27 and J is TRBJ2-3; TRBD2 matches at 11 bases. CDR3 length equals 16 residues. Germline CDR1 reads MNHEY; CDR2 reads SMNVEV (reference sequence).

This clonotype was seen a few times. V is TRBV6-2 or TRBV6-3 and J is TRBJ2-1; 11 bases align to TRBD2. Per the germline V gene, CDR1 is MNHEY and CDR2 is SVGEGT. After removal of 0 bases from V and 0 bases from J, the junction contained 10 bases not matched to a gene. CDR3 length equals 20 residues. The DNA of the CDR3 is TGTGCCAGCAGTTACTCTTCCATGGCTAGCGGGAGGTTCTCCTACAATGAGCAGTTCTTC. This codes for CASSYSSMASGRFSYNEQFF.

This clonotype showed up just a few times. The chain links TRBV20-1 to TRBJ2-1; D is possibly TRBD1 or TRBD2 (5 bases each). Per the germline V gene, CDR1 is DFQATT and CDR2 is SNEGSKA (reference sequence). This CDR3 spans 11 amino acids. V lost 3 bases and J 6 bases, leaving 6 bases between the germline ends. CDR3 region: CSARGTNEQFF. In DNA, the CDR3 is TGCAGTGCTAGGGGGACCAATGAGCAGTTCTTC.